The table lists the clone carrying this T cell receptor (beta chain) with many counts. Its antigen is unknown. The data were taken from a study of spatial heterogeneity in lung cancer. About the study: On average, each unique TCR and UMI combination appeared more than ten times in raw reads. Study-wide results and limits: There were more appearances of ubiquitous expanded tumor TCRs in blood at resection than at follow-up.

The time point: sample taken at primary tumor resection. Without sorting, whole RNA was sequenced from tumor, nontumor lung or frozen PBMC. Donation came from some 72 patients with untreated early-stage non-small cell lung cancer. Every TCR cDNA molecule carried a tag that served as a unique molecular identifier. In TCRdb, the 5' RACE reads were re-called with MiXCR into one record per CDR3 protein. Of 45,000 to 65,000 distinct CDR3 sequences in the sample, more than 6.5% were seen once. Germline values: CDR1 SQVTM, CDR2 ANQGSEA. The CDR3 consists of 18 residues. With V trimmed by 4 bases and J by 4 bases, 21 bases remained unmatched.

The V gene is TRBV29-1, the J gene TRBJ1-2; TRBD1 agrees at 7 bases. The receptor comes from a female donor with early-stage non-small cell lung cancer. The sample here was PBMCs, taken at surgery. The CDR3 spells CSVGGLGGGEVYSYGYTF. In DNA, the CDR3 is TGCAGCGTTGGAGGCCTAGGAGGGGGCGAGGTCTACTCCTATGGCTACACCTTC.